This TCR beta chain was sequenced in a study of CD8 T cells in Susac syndrome. Random hexamers were used to reverse transcribe an amount of about 0.45 to 1 ug RNA. With immunoSEQ multiplex PCR, TCR beta CDR3 was amplified across 54 Vbeta and 13 Jbeta. MiXCR, run by TCRdb on the immunoSEQ multiplex PCR reads, gives a single entry per CDR3 protein. The table includes around 160,000 distinct CDR3 sequences, around 94% detected once. The CDR3 is made up of 13 amino acids. The V gene's germline CDR1 is SNHLY and CDR2 FYNNEI. V was pared by 4 bases and J by 5 bases, with 11 bases between. In blood CD8+ and CD4+ T cells, TCR beta underwent sequencing. The authors negatively isolated CD8+ and CD4+ T cells and FACS-enriched TEMRA cells.

Specimen: CD4+ T cells from PBMCs. The chain couples TRBV2 to TRBJ2-5; either TRBD1 or TRBD2 may fit D (5 bases each). The TCR sequence derives from a human donor in good health. The CDR3 bases are TGTGCCAGCAGTGGTGTGGGGGAGGAGACCCAGTACTTC. Residues: CASSGVGEETQYF.